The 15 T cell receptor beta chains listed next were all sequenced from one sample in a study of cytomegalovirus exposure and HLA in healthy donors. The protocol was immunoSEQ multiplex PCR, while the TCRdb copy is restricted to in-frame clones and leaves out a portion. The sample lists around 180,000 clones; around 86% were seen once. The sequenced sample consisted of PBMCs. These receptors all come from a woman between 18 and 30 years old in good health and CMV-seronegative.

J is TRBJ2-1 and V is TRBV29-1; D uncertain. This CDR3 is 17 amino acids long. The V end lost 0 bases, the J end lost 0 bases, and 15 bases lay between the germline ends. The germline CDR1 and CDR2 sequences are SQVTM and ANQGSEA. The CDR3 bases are TGCAGCGTTGAAGAGAGGTTTAGAAATAGCTCCTACAATGAGCAGTTCTTC. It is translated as CSVEERFRNSSYNEQFF.

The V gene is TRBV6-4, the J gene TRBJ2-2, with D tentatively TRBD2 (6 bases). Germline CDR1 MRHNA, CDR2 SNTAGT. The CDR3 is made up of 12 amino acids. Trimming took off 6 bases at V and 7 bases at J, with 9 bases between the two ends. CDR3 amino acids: CASRAGLGELFF. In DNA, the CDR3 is TGTGCCAGCAGGGCGGGACTCGGGGAGCTGTTTTTT.

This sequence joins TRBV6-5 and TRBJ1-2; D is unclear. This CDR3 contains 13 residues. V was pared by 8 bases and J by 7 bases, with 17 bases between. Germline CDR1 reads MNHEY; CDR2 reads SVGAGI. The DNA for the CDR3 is TGTGCCAGCGGTGCAAACTACGCCTCTGGCTACACCTTC. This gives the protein CASGANYASGYTF.

CDR3 DNA: TGTGCCAGCTCACCACCGGGCGGGTTCGGGAACACTGAAGCTTTCTTT. Amino acids: CASSPPGGFGNTEAFF. The chain has TRBV18 and TRBJ1-1; D gene uncertain. Germline V gene sequence: CDR1 KGHSH, CDR2 LQKENI. This CDR3 contains 16 residues. Trimming cost V 0 bases and J 1 base, with 12 bases left between them. The full variable domain, its missing parts supplied by reference TRBV18 and TRBJ1-1, is NAGVMQNPRHLVRRRGQEARLRCSPMKGHSHVYWYRQLPEEGLKFMVYLQKENIIDESGMPKERFSAEFPKEGPSILRIQQVVRGDSAAYFCASSPPGGFGNTEAFFGQGTRLTVV.

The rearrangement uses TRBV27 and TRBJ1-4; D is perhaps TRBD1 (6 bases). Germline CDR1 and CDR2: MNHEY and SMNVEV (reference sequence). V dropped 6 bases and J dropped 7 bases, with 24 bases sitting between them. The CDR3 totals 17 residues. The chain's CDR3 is CASSSWGAGEGVEKLFF. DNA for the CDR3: TGTGCCAGCAGCTCCTGGGGGGCGGGGGAAGGGGTTGAAAAACTGTTTTTT.

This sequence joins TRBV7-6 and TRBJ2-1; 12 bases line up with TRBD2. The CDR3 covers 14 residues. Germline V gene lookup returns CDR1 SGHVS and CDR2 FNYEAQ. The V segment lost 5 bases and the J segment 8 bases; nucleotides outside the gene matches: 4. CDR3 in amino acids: CASSGASGGDEQFF. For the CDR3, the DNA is TGTGCCAGCAGCGGGGCTAGCGGGGGGGATGAGCAGTTCTTC.

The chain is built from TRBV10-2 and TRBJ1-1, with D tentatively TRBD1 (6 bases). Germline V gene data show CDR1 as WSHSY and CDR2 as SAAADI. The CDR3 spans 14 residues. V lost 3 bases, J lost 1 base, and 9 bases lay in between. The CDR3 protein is CASSDRTENTEAFF. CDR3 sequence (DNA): TGCGCCAGCAGTGACAGGACAGAGAACACTGAAGCTTTCTTT.

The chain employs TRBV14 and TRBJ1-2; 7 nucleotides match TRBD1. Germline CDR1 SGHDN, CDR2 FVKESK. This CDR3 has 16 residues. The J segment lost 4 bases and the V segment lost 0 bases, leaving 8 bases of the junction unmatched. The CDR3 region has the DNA TGTGCCAGCAGCCAAGATCAATGGGACAGCTTCTATGGCTACACCTTC. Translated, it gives CASSQDQWDSFYGYTF.

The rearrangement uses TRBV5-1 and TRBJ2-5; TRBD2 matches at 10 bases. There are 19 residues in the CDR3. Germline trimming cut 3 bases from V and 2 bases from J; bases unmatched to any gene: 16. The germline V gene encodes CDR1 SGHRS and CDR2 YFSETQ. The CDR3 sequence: CASSSGGLAGAAYQETQYF. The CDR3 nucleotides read TGCGCCAGCAGCTCCGGGGGGCTAGCGGGAGCAGCCTATCAAGAGACCCAGTACTTC.

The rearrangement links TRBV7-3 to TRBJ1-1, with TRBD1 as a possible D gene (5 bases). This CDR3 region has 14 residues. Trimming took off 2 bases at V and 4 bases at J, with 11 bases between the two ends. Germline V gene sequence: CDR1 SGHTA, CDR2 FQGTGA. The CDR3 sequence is CASSLLVTGTEAFF. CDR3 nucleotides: TGTGCCAGCAGCTTACTGGTAACAGGCACTGAAGCTTTCTTT.

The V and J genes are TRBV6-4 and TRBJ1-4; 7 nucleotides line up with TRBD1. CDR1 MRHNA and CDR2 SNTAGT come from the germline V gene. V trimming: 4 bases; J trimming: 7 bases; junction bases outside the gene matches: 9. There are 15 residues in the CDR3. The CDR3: CASSVGTDTPEKLFF. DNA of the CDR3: TGTGCCAGCAGTGTCGGGACAGATACTCCTGAAAAACTGTTTTTT.

CDR3 nucleotide sequence: TGTGCCAGCAGCCCTACCGGGACAGGGGGCATGAATGAGCAGTTCTTC. The encoded protein is CASSPTGTGGMNEQFF. The V call is TRBV6-6, the J call TRBJ2-1; 12 bases agree with TRBD1. This CDR3 is 16 amino acids long. Trimming took 6 bases from V and 7 from J; bases not matched to a gene: 10. Per the germline V gene, CDR1 is MNHNY and CDR2 is SVGAGI (reference sequence).

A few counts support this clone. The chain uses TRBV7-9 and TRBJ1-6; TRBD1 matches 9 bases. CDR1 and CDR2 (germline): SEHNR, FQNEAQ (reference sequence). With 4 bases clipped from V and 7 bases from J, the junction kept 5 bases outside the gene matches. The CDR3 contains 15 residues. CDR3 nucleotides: TGTGCCAGCAGCTCAGGACAGGGGACAAATTCACCCCTCCACTTT. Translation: CASSSGQGTNSPLHF.

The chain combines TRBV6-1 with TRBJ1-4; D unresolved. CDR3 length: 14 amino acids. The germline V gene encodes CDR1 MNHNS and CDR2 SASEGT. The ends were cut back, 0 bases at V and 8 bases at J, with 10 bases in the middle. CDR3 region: CASSEARGSEKLFF. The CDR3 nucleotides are TGTGCCAGCAGTGAAGCGCGAGGGAGCGAAAAACTGTTTTTT.

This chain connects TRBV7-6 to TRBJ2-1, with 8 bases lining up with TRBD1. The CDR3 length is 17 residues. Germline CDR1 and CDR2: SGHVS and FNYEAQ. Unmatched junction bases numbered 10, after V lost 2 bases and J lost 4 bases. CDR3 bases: TGTGCCAGCAGCTTACTGGTCCGGACAGGGCTATACAATGAGCAGTTCTTC. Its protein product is CASSLLVRTGLYNEQFF.